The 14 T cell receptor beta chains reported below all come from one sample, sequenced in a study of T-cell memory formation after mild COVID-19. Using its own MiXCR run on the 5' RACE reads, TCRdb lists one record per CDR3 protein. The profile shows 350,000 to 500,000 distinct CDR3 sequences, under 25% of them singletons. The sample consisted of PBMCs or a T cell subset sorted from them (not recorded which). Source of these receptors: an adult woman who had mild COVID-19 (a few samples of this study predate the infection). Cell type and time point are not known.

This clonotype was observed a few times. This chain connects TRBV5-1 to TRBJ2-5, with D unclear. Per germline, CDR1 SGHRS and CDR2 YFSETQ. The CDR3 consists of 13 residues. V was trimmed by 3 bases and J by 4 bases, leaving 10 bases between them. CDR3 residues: CASSSRWGETQYF. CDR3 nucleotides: TGCGCCAGCAGCTCCCGATGGGGAGAGACCCAGTACTTC.

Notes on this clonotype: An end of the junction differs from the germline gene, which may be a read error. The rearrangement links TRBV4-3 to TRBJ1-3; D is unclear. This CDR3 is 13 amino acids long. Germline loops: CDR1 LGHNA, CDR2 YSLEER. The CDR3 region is CSSSQPAGNTIYF. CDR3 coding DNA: TGCTCCAGCAGCCAACCTGCTGGAAACACCATATATTTT.

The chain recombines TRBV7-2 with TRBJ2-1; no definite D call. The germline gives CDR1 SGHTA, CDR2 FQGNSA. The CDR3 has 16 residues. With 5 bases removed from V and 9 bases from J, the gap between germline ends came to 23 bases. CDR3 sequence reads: CASSPPRIRQLGEQFF. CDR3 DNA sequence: TGTGCCAGCAGCCCCCCCCGGATCCGGCAACTCGGTGAGCAGTTCTTC.

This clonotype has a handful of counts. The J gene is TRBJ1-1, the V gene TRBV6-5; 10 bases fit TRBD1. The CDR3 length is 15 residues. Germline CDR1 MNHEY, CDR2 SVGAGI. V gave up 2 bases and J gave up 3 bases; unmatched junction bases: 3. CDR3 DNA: TGTGCCAGCAGTTACGGGGGGACAGGGGACACTGAAGCTTTCTTT. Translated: CASSYGGTGDTEAFF.

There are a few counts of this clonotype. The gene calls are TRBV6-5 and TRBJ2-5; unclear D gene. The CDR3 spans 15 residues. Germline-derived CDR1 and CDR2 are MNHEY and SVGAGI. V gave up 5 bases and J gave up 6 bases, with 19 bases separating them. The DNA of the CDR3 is TGTGCCAGCAGTCCCCTGAAGGGTGGAGTCAAGACCCAGTACTTC. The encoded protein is CASSPLKGGVKTQYF.

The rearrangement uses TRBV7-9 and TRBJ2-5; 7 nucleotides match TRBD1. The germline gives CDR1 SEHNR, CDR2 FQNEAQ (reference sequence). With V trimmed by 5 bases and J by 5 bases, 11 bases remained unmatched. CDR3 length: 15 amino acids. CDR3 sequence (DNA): TGTGCCAGCAGCCCGCGACAGGGAATCTGGGAGACCCAGTACTTC. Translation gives CASSPRQGIWETQYF.

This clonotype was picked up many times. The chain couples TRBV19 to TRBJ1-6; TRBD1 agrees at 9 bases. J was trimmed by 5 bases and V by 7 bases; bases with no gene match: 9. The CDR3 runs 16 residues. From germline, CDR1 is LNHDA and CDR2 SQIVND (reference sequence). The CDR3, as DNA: TGTGCCAGTAACAGGGACAGGGTCGATAATAATTCACCCCTCCACTTT. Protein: CASNRDRVDNNSPLHF.

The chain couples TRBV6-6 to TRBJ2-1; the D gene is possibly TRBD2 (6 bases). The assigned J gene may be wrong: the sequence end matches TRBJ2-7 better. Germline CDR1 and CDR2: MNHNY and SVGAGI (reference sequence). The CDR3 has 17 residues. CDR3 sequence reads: CASSYSNLQEGYNEQYF. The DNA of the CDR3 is TGTGCCAGCAGTTACTCGAATTTACAGGAGGGCTACAATGAGCAGTACTTC.

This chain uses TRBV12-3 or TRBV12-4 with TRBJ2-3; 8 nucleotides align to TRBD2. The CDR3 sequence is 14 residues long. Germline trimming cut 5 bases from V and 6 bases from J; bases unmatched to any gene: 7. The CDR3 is CASSHPSSGDTQYF. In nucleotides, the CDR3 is TGTGCCAGCAGTCACCCCTCTAGCGGGGATACGCAGTATTTT.

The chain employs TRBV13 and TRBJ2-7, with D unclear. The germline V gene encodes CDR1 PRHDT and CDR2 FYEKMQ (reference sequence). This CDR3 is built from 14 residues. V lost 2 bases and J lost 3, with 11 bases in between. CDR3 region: CASSLPDADYEQYF. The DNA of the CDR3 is TGTGCCAGCAGCTTACCGGACGCGGACTACGAGCAGTACTTC.

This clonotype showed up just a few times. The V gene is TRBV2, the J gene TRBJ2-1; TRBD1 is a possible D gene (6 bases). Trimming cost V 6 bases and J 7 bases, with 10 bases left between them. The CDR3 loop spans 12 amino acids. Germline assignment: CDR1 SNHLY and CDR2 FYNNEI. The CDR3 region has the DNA TGTGCCAGCAGCACACAGGGTAATGAGCAGTTCTTC. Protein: CASSTQGNEQFF.

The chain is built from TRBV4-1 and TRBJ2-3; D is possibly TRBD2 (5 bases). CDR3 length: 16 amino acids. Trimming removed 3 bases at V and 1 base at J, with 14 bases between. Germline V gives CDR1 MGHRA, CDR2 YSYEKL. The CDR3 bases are TGCGCCAGCAGCCAGGAGGTCGGGTCAGGCACAGATACGCAGTATTTT. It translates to CASSQEVGSGTDTQYF.

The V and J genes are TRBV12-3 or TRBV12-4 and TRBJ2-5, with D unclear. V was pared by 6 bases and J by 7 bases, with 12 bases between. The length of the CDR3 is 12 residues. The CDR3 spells CASSRKGGTQYF. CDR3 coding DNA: TGTGCCAGCAGCCGGAAGGGTGGGACCCAGTACTTC.

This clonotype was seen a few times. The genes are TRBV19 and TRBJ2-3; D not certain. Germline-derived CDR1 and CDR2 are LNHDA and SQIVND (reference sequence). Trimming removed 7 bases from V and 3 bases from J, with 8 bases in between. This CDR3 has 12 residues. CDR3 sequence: CASKDRTDTQYF. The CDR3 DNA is TGTGCCAGTAAGGATAGGACAGATACGCAGTATTTT. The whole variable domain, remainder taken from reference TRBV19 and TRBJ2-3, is DGGITQSPKYLFRKEGQNVTLSCEQNLNHDAMYWYRQDPGQGLRLIYYSQIVNDFQKGDIAEGYSVSREKKESFPLTVTSAQKNPTAFYLCASKDRTDTQYFGPGTRLTVL.